This TCR beta chain appears in the sequencing data of a study of shared T cell receptors in the human thymus. CDR3 length: 15 residues. CDR1 is WNHNN, CDR2 SYGVQD, per germline (reference sequence). Trimming took 6 bases from V and 0 from J; bases not matched to a gene: 6. Produced via immunoSEQ multiplex PCR; TCRdb's table is partial and in-frame only. Among roughly 550,000 clones listed, 78% were seen once. These data also featured in a second study, about human thymus T cells. That study adds: Thymic tissue was derived from resections collected during corrective heart surgery. Among unrelated individuals, related research reported thymic repertoires that overlapped highly.

The rearrangement links TRBV10-1 to TRBJ1-1, with TRBD1 identical over 8 bases. The sequence was obtained from a boy under three years old with a congenital heart defect. The sequencing sample was made of thymocytes. CDR3 in amino acids: CASSNTGGLNTEAFF. CDR3 in DNA: TGCGCCAGCAGCAACACAGGGGGGTTGAACACTGAAGCTTTCTTT.